Listed here are 8 T cell receptor beta chains from one sample, sequenced in a study of T-cell memory formation after mild COVID-19. TCRdb processed the 5' RACE reads anew with MiXCR; each CDR3 protein has one entry. The repertoire holds approximately 300,000 distinct CDR3 sequences, with approximately 15% as singletons. The specimen was PBMCs or a T cell subset sorted from them (not recorded which). The receptors were gathered from a man between 18 and 29 years old who had mild COVID-19 (a few samples of this study predate the infection). Cell type and time point are not known.

This rearrangement joins TRBV27 to TRBJ2-7, with 10 bases fitting TRBD1. The CDR3 length is 15 residues. Germline V gene sequence: CDR1 MNHEY, CDR2 SMNVEV (reference sequence). The junction had 4 bases not matched to a gene; V was cut back by 3 bases and J by 2 bases. The CDR3 sequence: CASSFPGTGAYEQYF. CDR3 in DNA: TGTGCCAGCAGTTTCCCAGGGACAGGGGCCTACGAGCAGTACTTC.

In this sample, this clonotype turned up a few times. The rearrangement links TRBV11-2 to TRBJ2-7, with 9 bases that match TRBD1. The CDR3 loop spans 15 amino acids. Germline V gene sequence: CDR1 SGHAT, CDR2 FQNNGV. V lost 4 bases to trimming and J lost 7 bases; unmatched junction nucleotides: 11. DNA of the CDR3: TGTGCCAGCAGCTCCACCGGGACAGGGCCCGTTGAGCAGTACGTC. This translates into CASSSTGTGPVEQYV.

This clonotype was found a few times. This CDR3 reads CASSPRSYSGRQYV. The CDR3 DNA reads TGTGCCAGCAGTCCACGCTCCTATAGCGGACGTCAGTACGTC. The V and J genes are TRBV28 and TRBJ2-7, with D possibly TRBD2 on 6 matching bases. V gave up 5 bases and J gave up 10 bases, with 21 bases separating them. Germline loops: CDR1 MDHEN, CDR2 SYDVKM. CDR3 size: 14 residues.

This chain joins TRBV6-5 and TRBJ2-1, with D possibly matching TRBD2 (5 bases). V shed 8 bases and J shed 6 bases, with 11 bases lying between them. CDR3 length: 12 amino acids. The germline V gene encodes CDR1 MNHEY and CDR2 SVGAGI. The CDR3 nucleotides are TGTGCCAGCCTCGGGGTAGGCAATGAGCAGTTCTTC. Translated, it gives CASLGVGNEQFF.

This chain uses TRBV18 with TRBJ2-2; D unclear. Trimming removed 0 bases at V and 4 bases at J, with 12 bases between. Per the germline V gene, CDR1 is KGHSH and CDR2 is LQKENI. This CDR3 region has 16 residues. The CDR3 sequence: CASSPPSDGGTGELFF. Written as DNA, the CDR3 is TGTGCCAGCTCACCACCGTCCGACGGCGGCACCGGGGAGCTGTTTTTT.

The rearrangement joins TRBV7-2 to TRBJ2-1, with D perhaps given as TRBD1 or TRBD2 (5 bases each). CDR1 SGHTA and CDR2 FQGNSA come from the germline V gene. There are 17 residues in the CDR3. V lost 0 bases, J lost 5 bases, and 17 bases lay in between. The CDR3 region has the DNA TGTGCCAGCAGCTTAGCGACCCAGGGACGCCAGGACAATGAGCAGTTCTTC. Amino acids: CASSLATQGRQDNEQFF.

V usage is TRBV5-1 and J usage is TRBJ1-3; possible D gene TRBD1, 5 bases. Germline V gene sequence: CDR1 SGHRS, CDR2 YFSETQ. The V end lost 0 bases, the J end lost 0 bases, and 13 bases lay between the germline ends. This CDR3 is built from 17 residues. CDR3 region: CASSLEGAGTSGNTIYF. The CDR3 DNA reads as TGCGCCAGCAGCTTGGAGGGCGCAGGGACCTCTGGAAACACCATATATTTT.

V is TRBV20-1 and J is TRBJ2-7; perhaps TRBD1 as D (6 bases). V was clipped by 3 bases and J by 7 bases, with 19 bases between them. The germline V gene encodes CDR1 DFQATT and CDR2 SNEGSKA (reference sequence). The CDR3 runs 14 residues. The CDR3 spells CSARSGTLREEQYF. The CDR3 DNA sequence: TGCAGTGCTAGGTCCGGGACACTTCGTGAGGAGCAGTACTTC.